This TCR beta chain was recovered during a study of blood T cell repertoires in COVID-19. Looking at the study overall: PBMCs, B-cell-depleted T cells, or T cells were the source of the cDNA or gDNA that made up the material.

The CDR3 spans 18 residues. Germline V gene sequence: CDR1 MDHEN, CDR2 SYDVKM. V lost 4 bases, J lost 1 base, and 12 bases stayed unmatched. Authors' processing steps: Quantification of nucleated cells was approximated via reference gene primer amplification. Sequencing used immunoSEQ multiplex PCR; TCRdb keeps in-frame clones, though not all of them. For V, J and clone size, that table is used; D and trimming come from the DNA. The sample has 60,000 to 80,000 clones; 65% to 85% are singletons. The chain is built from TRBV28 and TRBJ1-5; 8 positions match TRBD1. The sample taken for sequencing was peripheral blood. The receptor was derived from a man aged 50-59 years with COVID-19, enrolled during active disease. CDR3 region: CASSSYLQGALSNQPQHF. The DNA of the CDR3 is TGTGCCAGCAGTTCTTACCTGCAGGGGGCACTAAGCAATCAGCCCCAGCATTTT.